These 21 T cell receptor beta chains were all obtained from the same sample, sequenced in a study of blood T cells in healthy people across ages. A second PCR, run for about 7 to 11 cycles, used a sample-barcoded 5' primer plus a J-beta primer mix. TCRdb reprocessed the 5' RACE reads via MiXCR and lists one record per CDR3 protein. The table records around 1.5 million distinct CDR3 sequences, 40% to 50% of them present only once. The sequenced sample was blood. These receptors were collected from a woman aged 18-29 years in good health.

This clonotype occurred a few times. This chain connects TRBV20-1 to TRBJ1-2, with 9 positions matching TRBD1. CDR3 length: 16 amino acids. The germline V gene encodes CDR1 DFQATT and CDR2 SNEGSKA (reference sequence). The V segment lost 2 bases and the J segment 0 bases; nucleotides outside the gene matches: 7. The CDR3 DNA reads as TGCAGTGCTAGAACGACTCGGACAGGGGCTAACTATGGCTACACCTTC. Translated: CSARTTRTGANYGYTF.

This clonotype occurred a few times. The V call is TRBV21-1, the J call TRBJ2-7; TRBD2 was called by the table and not checked on the DNA. TRBV21-1 is a pseudogene locus. This CDR3 is 16 amino acids long. DNA for the CDR3: TGTGCCAGCAGCATTAAGATAGTCCTAAGCTCCTACGAGCAGTACTTC. Its translation: CASSIKIVLSSYEQYF.

The sample holds a few counts of this clonotype. V gene TRBV12-3 or TRBV12-4 combines with J gene TRBJ2-1, with D possibly being TRBD1 (6 bases). The V gene lost 7 bases and the J gene lost 12 bases, with 19 bases spanning the gap. The CDR3 has 13 residues. CDR3 residues: CASTSRDITGQFF. The DNA of the CDR3 is TGTGCCAGCACCTCCCGGGACATCACCGGGCAGTTCTTC.

V usage is TRBV29-1 and J usage is TRBJ1-6; 7 bases are shared with TRBD1. Trimming cost V 5 bases and J 11 bases; bases outside gene matches: 15. The CDR3 has 15 amino acids. Germline V lookup: CDR1 SQVTM, CDR2 ANQGSEA. CDR3 amino acids: CSVRTGRAQGAPLHF. The CDR3 DNA sequence: TGCAGCGTTCGGACAGGCCGAGCCCAGGGGGCACCCCTCCACTTT.

The chain links TRBV4-1 to TRBJ2-7, with 7 bases fitting TRBD2. V lost 0 bases, J lost 8 bases, and 10 bases stayed unmatched. The CDR3 has 15 amino acids. Germline assignment: CDR1 MGHRA and CDR2 YSYEKL. The CDR3, as DNA: TGCGCCAGCAGCCAAGATAGGAGCGGGATAGTCCAGCAGTACTTC. Translated, it gives CASSQDRSGIVQQYF.

CDR3 in DNA: TGTGCCAGCAGTTACGGTCCTAGCGGCGAAGAGACCCAGTACTTC. Translation gives CASSYGPSGEETQYF. The genes are TRBV6-2 or TRBV6-3 and TRBJ2-5; TRBD2 agrees at 7 bases. The CDR3 runs to 15 residues. The V gene's germline CDR1 is MNHEY and CDR2 SVGEGT. With V trimmed by 2 bases and J by 3 bases, 6 bases remained unmatched.

In its sample, this clonotype was seen a few times. The J gene is TRBJ2-5, the V gene TRBV4-1, with a possible D match to TRBD2 (5 bases). CDR3 length equals 15 residues. Trimming shortened V by 3 bases and J by 5 bases, and 16 bases separated the two germline ends. Germline CDR1 and CDR2: MGHRA and YSYEKL. For the CDR3, the DNA is TGCGCCAGCAGCCATCCGGGGTCTAGCTGGGAGACCCAGTACTTC. Encoded protein: CASSHPGSSWETQYF.

This clonotype was detected only once. The chain links TRBV12-3 or TRBV12-4 to TRBJ1-5, with D uncertain. The V end lost 2 bases, the J end lost 6 bases, and 14 bases lay between the germline ends. The CDR3 is made up of 15 amino acids. CDR3: CASSLIRTGSQPQHF. The CDR3 coding sequence is TGTGCCAGCAGTTTAATTAGGACGGGTAGTCAGCCCCAGCATTTT.

A few counts support this clonotype. The chain recombines TRBV12-3 or TRBV12-4 with TRBJ2-3; D possibly corresponds to TRBD1 (6 bases). This CDR3 has 16 amino acids. Trimming removed 3 bases from V and 0 bases from J, with 13 bases in between. Here the CDR3 reads CASSLYRALSTDTQYF. The DNA of the CDR3 is TGTGCCAGCAGTTTGTACAGGGCCTTAAGCACAGATACGCAGTATTTT.

The rearrangement joins TRBV4-1 to TRBJ2-4; maybe TRBD1 (5 bases). The J call may be in error: the DNA end matches TRBJ2-7 better. Germline-derived CDR1 and CDR2 are MGHRA and YSYEKL. The CDR3 has 15 residues. The CDR3 reads CASSQESRAAYEQYF. CDR3 sequence (DNA): TGCGCCAGCAGCCAAGAGAGCAGGGCCGCCTACGAGCAGTACTTC.

The gene calls are TRBV10-3 and TRBJ2-7; 7 bases line up with TRBD1. Germline loops: CDR1 ENHRY, CDR2 SYGVKD. V dropped 2 bases and J dropped 7; count of bases not matched to a gene: 8. The CDR3 totals 14 residues. This CDR3 reads CAISERGQQDEQYF. The CDR3 coding sequence is TGTGCCATCAGTGAGAGGGGGCAGCAGGATGAGCAGTACTTC.

The sample holds a few counts of this clonotype. The chain links TRBV20-1 to TRBJ2-3; D might be TRBD2 (5 bases). CDR1 DFQATT and CDR2 SNEGSKA come from the germline V gene (reference sequence). CDR3 length equals 12 residues. The V and J ends lost 5 bases and 0 bases respectively, with 6 bases between them. In nucleotides, the CDR3 is TGCAGTGCTCTAGCTAGCACAGATACGCAGTATTTT. Protein product: CSALASTDTQYF.

J is TRBJ2-1 and V is TRBV5-1, with D perhaps TRBD1 or TRBD2 (5 bases each). The better agreement between TRBJ2-7 and the DNA end casts doubt on the J call. The CDR3 is 16 amino acids. CDR1 SGHRS and CDR2 YFSETQ come from the germline V gene. CDR3 amino acids: CASSLRDASSYNEQYF. CDR3 nucleotide sequence: TGCGCCAGCAGCTTGAGGGACGCCAGCTCCTACAATGAGCAGTACTTC.

V gene TRBV15 combines with J gene TRBJ1-1; no definite D call. The CDR3 runs to 15 residues. Germline V gene sequence: CDR1 LNHNV, CDR2 YYDKDF (reference sequence). Deletions cut 8 bases from V and 0 bases from J, with 16 bases between. CDR3 nucleotides: TGTGCCACCTCCCCGGGGAGGATGATGAACACTGAAGCTTTCTTT. It translates to CATSPGRMMNTEAFF.

This clonotype was seen a few times. V gene TRBV11-2 combines with J gene TRBJ2-1; 8 bases agree with TRBD2. V lost 0 bases and J lost 4; bases outside the gene matches: 5. Germline values: CDR1 SGHAT, CDR2 FQNNGV. The CDR3 totals 16 residues. The CDR3 DNA reads as TGTGCCAGCAGCTTAGAATCCGGGAGGGTATACAATGAGCAGTTCTTC. This encodes CASSLESGRVYNEQFF.

The rearrangement uses TRBV27 and TRBJ2-5, with 8 bases matching TRBD2. CDR3 length equals 16 residues. V shed 7 bases and J 4 bases; nucleotides not matched to a gene: 14. CDR1 is MNHEY, CDR2 SMNVEV, per germline (reference sequence). CDR3 bases: TGTGCCAGCAAAGTGAGCGGGAGCGCCTTAGGAGAGACCCAGTACTTC. Its translation: CASKVSGSALGETQYF.

The table lists this clonotype with many counts. This chain joins TRBV7-9 and TRBJ1-3; no reliable D call. This CDR3 is 13 amino acids long. The V end was cut by 3 bases, the J end by 1 base, with 4 bases between. Germline loops: CDR1 SEHNR, CDR2 FQNEAQ (reference sequence). In nucleotides, the CDR3 is TGTGCCAGCAGCTTCGCTTCTGGAAACACCATATATTTT. Its protein product is CASSFASGNTIYF.

The gene calls are TRBV18 and TRBJ2-1; the match to TRBD1 covers 9 bases. The DNA end is a closer match to TRBJ2-7, so the J assignment may be wrong. Germline V gives CDR1 KGHSH, CDR2 LQKENI. The length of the CDR3 is 17 residues. The CDR3 reads CASSPPAGQGGNNEQYF. In DNA form, the CDR3 reads TGTGCCAGCTCACCACCTGCGGGACAGGGCGGGAACAATGAGCAGTACTTC.

This rearrangement joins TRBV5-1 to TRBJ2-1; D might be TRBD2 (6 bases). The CDR3 is 17 residues long. The V and J ends lost 4 bases and 4 bases respectively, with 21 bases between them. Germline V CDR1 and CDR2: SGHRS, YFSETQ. The CDR3, as DNA: TGCGCCAGCAGCCCAGTTACTAGCAGAGGGTCGTACAATGAGCAGTTCTTC. Residues: CASSPVTSRGSYNEQFF.

Regarding this clonotype: A read error likely explains this, since a far larger clone differs by one base. The chain employs TRBV3-1 and TRBJ2-5, with D hard to call. With the DNA end fitting TRBJ2-1 better, the J assignment may be wrong. This CDR3 comprises 11 residues. Germline-derived CDR1 and CDR2 are LGHDT and YNNKEL (reference sequence). As DNA, the CDR3 is TGTGCCAGCAGCCACCAAGAGACCCAGTTCTTC. This encodes CASSHQETQFF.

The rearrangement joins TRBV6-2 or TRBV6-3 to TRBJ2-5, with TRBD2 identical over 9 bases. Germline CDR1 MNHEY, CDR2 SVGEGT. The length of the CDR3 is 16 residues. Trimming took 6 bases from V and 1 from J; bases not matched to a gene: 9. CDR3 in amino acids: CASSSPISGSQETQYF. In DNA, the CDR3 is TGTGCCAGCAGCTCCCCGATTAGCGGGAGCCAAGAGACCCAGTACTTC.